The sequence of this T cell receptor (beta chain) was determined in a study of T cells in women clearing cervical HPV infection. Study-level background: Cases' blood sampling followed lesion detection by median roughly 160 days (90 to 200). Regarding the study as a whole: CIN3+ cases had significantly higher TCR richness than controls; evenness did not differ.

CDR1 is SGHDN and CDR2 is FVKESK in the germline V gene. The V and J ends lost 1 base and 5 bases respectively, with 15 bases between them. CDR3 size: 15 residues. Generated by immunoSEQ multiplex PCR, the TCRdb table keeps only in-frame clones and is missing some. Its table lists approximately 26,000 clones. Turning to this clone: The antigen remains undetermined. Read data end 3 residues before the CDR3 end; the end is taken from the germline J gene.

The rearrangement links TRBV14 to TRBJ2-7, with a weak D call TRBD2 (5 bases). The sample consisted of blood buffy coat. The receptor was isolated from a woman between 18 and 70 years old with a cervical HPV16 infection that either progressed to CIN3+ or cleared (not recorded which). The covered CDR3 bases are TGTGCCAGCAGCCAAGCCGGGGTGAGGGCCCACGAG. It codes for CASSQAGVRAHE. In full, the CDR3 reads CASSQAGVRAHEQYF.